This record concerns one T cell receptor beta chain sequence. The germline V gene encodes CDR1 SNHLY and CDR2 FYNNEI. V dropped 2 bases and J dropped 5 bases, with 18 bases sitting between them. The CDR3 is 16 residues long. TCR beta CDR3 regions were amplified from RNA. The HTBI primer set served for first-round RT-PCR of the TCR CDR3. MiXCR was run by TCRdb on the multiplex PCR reads, yielding one entry per CDR3 protein. The table includes 500,000 to 650,000 distinct CDR3 sequences, about 20% detected once. This sample is part of a study of T cells in Graves' hyperthyroidism and ophthalmopathy. This chain uses TRBV2 with TRBJ1-2; D may be TRBD1 (5 bases). The sequence came from a man aged 35-49 years with Graves' ophthalmopathy. The sequencing sample was made of blood. In DNA, the CDR3 is TGTGCCAGCAGTGAATCCGCAGGGCTCAACTTTTATGGCTACACCTTC. Protein sequence: CASSESAGLNFYGYTF.